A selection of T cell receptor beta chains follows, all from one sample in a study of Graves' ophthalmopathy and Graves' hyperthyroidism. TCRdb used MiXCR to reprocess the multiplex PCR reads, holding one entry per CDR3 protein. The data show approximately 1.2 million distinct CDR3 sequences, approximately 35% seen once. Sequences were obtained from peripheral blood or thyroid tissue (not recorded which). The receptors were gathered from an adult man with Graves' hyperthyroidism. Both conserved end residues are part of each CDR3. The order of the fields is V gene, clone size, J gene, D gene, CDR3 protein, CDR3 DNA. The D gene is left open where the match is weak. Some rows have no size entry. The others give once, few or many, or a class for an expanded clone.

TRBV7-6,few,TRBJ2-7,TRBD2,CASSSTASGSSYEQYF,TGTGCCAGCAGCTCCACCGCTAGCGGGAGCTCCTACGAGCAGTACTTC
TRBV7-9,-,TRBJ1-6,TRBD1,CASSLINGRPGQVRGSPLHF,TGTGCCAGCAGCCTTATAAATGGTCGACCGGGACAGGTTCGAGGATCACCCCTCCACTTT
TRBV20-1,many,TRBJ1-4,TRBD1,CSARQGTFANEKLFF,TGCAGTGCTCGACAGGGAACTTTCGCTAATGAAAAACTGTTTTTT
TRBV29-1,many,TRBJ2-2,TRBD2,CSVVDGGLAERNTGELFF,TGCAGCGTTGTCGACGGAGGACTAGCGGAGCGTAACACCGGGGAGCTGTTTTTT
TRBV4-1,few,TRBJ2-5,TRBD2,CASSQDLVIGEGQETQYF,TGCGCCAGCAGCCAAGATCTTGTTATTGGGGAGGGCCAAGAGACCCAGTACTTC
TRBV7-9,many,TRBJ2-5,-,CASSDGQYQETQYF,TGTGCCAGCAGCGACGGACAGTACCAAGAGACCCAGTACTTC
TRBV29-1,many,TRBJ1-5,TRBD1,CSVQGADQPQHF,TGCAGCGTTCAGGGGGCCGATCAGCCCCAGCATTTT
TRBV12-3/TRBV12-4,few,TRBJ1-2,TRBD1,CASSYSFPGQGNNYGYTF,TGTGCCAGCAGTTACTCGTTTCCCGGACAGGGTAATAACTATGGCTACACCTTC
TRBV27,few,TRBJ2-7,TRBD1,CASSRRDRVHEQYF,TGTGCCAGCAGCCGTCGGGACAGGGTCCACGAGCAGTACTTC
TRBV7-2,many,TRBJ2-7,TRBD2,CASSRAGAYEQYF,TGTGCCAGCAGTAGAGCGGGAGCCTACGAGCAGTACTTC
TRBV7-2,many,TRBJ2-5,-,CASSVTGEAETQYF,TGTGCCAGCAGCGTAACAGGGGAGGCAGAGACCCAGTACTTC
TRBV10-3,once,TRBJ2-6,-,CAISEETGANVLTF,TGTGCCATCAGTGAGGAGACTGGGGCCAACGTCCTGACTTTC
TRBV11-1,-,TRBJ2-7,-,CASSLPSGNEQYF,TGTGCCAGCAGCTTACCCTCAGGGAACGAGCAGTACTTC
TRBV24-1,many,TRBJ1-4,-,CATSDGDVNEKLFF,TGTGCCACCAGTGATGGGGACGTTAATGAAAAACTGTTTTTT
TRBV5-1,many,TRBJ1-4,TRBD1,CASSPGTGDFNEKLFF,TGCGCCAGCAGCCCGGGGACAGGCGACTTTAATGAAAAACTGTTTTTT
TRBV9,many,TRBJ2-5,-,CASSVGPELVAQYF,TGTGCCAGCAGCGTGGGGCCGGAACTTGTGGCCCAGTACTTC
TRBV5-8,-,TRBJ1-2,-,CASSLWQGGGYGYTF,TGTGCCAGCAGCCTCTGGCAGGGAGGTGGCTATGGCTACACCTTC
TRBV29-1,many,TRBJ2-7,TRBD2,CSVGPSGSYEQYF,TGCAGCGTTGGGCCTAGCGGTTCCTACGAGCAGTACTTC
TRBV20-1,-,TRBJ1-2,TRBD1,CSYLLGTGHGYTF,TGCAGTTACCTACTCGGGACAGGGCATGGCTACACCTTC
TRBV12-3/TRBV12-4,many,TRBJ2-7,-,CASSFQGRDEQYF,TGTGCCAGCAGTTTCCAGGGGCGGGACGAGCAGTACTTC
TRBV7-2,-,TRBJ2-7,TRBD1,CASSKDRGNYEQYF,TGTGCCAGCAGTAAGGACAGGGGCAACTACGAGCAGTACTTC
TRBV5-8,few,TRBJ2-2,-,CASRTSRTNTGELFF,TGTGCCAGCAGGACGAGTCGGACGAACACCGGGGAGCTGTTTTTT
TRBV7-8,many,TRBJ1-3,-,CASRPGTDSGNTIYF,TGTGCCAGCAGACCCGGCACCGACTCTGGAAACACCATATATTTT
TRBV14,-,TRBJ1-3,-,CASSPEGRSLSGNTIYF,TGTGCCAGCAGCCCCGAAGGACGGAGCCTCTCTGGAAACACCATATATTTT
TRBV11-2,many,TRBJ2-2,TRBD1,CASSQWTGANTGELFF,TGTGCCAGCAGCCAGTGGACAGGAGCGAACACCGGGGAGCTGTTTTTT
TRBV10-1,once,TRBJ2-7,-,CASSDQDGLYEQYF,TGCGCCAGCAGTGATCAGGACGGACTCTACGAGCAGTACTTC
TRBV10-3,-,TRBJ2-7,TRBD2,CAVALAGGTSDYEQYF,TGTGCCGTCGCACTGGCGGGGGGGACTAGTGATTACGAGCAGTACTTC
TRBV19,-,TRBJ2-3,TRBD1,CASTHRQGSADTQYF,TGTGCCAGTACCCATAGACAGGGTTCCGCGGATACGCAGTATTTT
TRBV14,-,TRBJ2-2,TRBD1,CASSQEVRTGISGTGELFF,TGTGCCAGCAGCCAAGAAGTCCGGACAGGGATTTCGGGCACCGGGGAGCTGTTTTTT
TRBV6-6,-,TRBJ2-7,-,CASSYVGTQTYEQYF,TGTGCCAGCAGTTACGTAGGGACACAAACCTACGAGCAGTACTTC
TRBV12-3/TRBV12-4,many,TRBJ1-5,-,CASSFGPDQPQHF,TGTGCCAGCAGTTTCGGTCCAGATCAGCCCCAGCATTTT
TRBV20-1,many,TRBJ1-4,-,CSAREVLEGNEKLFF,TGCAGTGCTAGAGAAGTTTTAGAGGGAAATGAAAAACTGTTTTTT
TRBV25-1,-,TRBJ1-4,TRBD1,CASSDFHGTGGTNEKLFF,TGTGCCAGCAGTGATTTTCACGGGACAGGGGGTACTAATGAAAAACTGTTTTTT
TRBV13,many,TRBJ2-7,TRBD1,CASSSRQGRPYEQYF,TGTGCCAGCAGCTCCAGACAGGGGCGGCCCTACGAGCAGTACTTC
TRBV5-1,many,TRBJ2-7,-,CASSPVNSYEQYF,TGCGCCAGCAGCCCGGTCAACTCCTACGAGCAGTACTTC
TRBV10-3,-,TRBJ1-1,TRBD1,CAISFAGQSNTEAFF,TGTGCCATCAGCTTTGCGGGACAGTCGAACACTGAAGCTTTCTTT
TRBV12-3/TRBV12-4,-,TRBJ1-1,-,CASMVELDTEAFF,TGTGCCAGCATGGTGGAGTTGGACACTGAAGCTTTCTTT
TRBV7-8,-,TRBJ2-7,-,CASSLAEGGAYGQYF,TGTGCCAGCAGCTTAGCGGAGGGGGGGGCTTACGGGCAGTACTTC
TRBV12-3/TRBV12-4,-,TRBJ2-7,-,CASSFGGGDEQYF,TGTGCCAGCAGTTTTGGTGGTGGAGACGAGCAGTACTTC
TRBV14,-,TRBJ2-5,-,CASSFRGSAETQYF,TGTGCCAGCAGCTTTAGAGGCAGCGCGGAGACCCAGTACTTC
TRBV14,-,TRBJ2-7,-,CASSQRGLWDEQYF,TGTGCCAGCAGCCAACGGGGACTCTGGGACGAGCAGTACTTC